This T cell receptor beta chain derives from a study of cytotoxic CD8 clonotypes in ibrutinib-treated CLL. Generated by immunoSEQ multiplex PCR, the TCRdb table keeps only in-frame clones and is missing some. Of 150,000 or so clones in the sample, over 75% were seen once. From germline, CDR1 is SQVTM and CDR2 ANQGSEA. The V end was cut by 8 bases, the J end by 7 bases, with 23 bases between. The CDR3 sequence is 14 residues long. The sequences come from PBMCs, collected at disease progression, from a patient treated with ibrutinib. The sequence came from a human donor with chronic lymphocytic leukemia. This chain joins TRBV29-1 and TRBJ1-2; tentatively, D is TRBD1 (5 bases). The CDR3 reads CSLGLEGRGLGYTF. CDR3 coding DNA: TGCAGCTTGGGCTTGGAGGGAAGGGGTCTTGGCTACACCTTC.